A selection of T cell receptor beta chains follows, all from one sample in a study of CD8 T cells in Susac syndrome. A single record per CDR3 protein comes from TCRdb applying MiXCR to the immunoSEQ multiplex PCR reads. The data hold 120,000 or so distinct CDR3 sequences, with around 94% observed a single time. The sample comprised CD8+ T cells from PBMCs. These receptors originate from a human donor with Susac syndrome. The CDR3 runs from the conserved cysteine through the conserved F or W. D genes are given only for firm matches. Size is omitted from some rows. Given values are once, few, many or a class for expanded clones.

j_gene: TRBJ1-4; v_gene: TRBV21-1; d_gene: .; abundance: .; CDR3aa: CASSPRHWVGEKLFF; CDR3nt: TGTGCCAGCAGCCCGCGACACTGGGTAGGCGAAAAACTGTTTTTT
j_gene: TRBJ2-1; v_gene: TRBV6-4; d_gene: .; abundance: .; CDR3aa: CASSESSDPNEQFF; CDR3nt: TGTGCCAGCAGTGAAAGTTCAGACCCCAATGAGCAGTTCTTC
j_gene: TRBJ1-1; v_gene: TRBV9; d_gene: .; abundance: .; CDR3aa: CASSPRGGQNTEAFF; CDR3nt: TGTGCCAGCAGCCCACGGGGAGGGCAGAACACTGAAGCTTTCTTT
j_gene: TRBJ1-5; v_gene: TRBV20-1; d_gene: TRBD1; abundance: .; CDR3aa: CSASVGFGTGGDPNQPQHF; CDR3nt: TGCAGTGCTAGTGTCGGGTTCGGGACAGGGGGCGATCCGAATCAGCCCCAGCATTTT
j_gene: TRBJ1-2; v_gene: TRBV15; d_gene: TRBD1; abundance: .; CDR3aa: CATSRDGQGTGPNYGYTF; CDR3nt: TGTGCCACCAGCAGAGATGGACAGGGGACGGGGCCTAACTATGGCTACACCTTC
j_gene: TRBJ1-2; v_gene: TRBV19; d_gene: .; abundance: .; CDR3aa: CASRGQENNYGYTF; CDR3nt: TGTGCCAGTAGAGGTCAGGAGAATAACTATGGCTACACCTTC
j_gene: TRBJ2-1; v_gene: TRBV7-8; d_gene: TRBD1; abundance: .; CDR3aa: CASSSARDSYYNEQFF; CDR3nt: TGTGCCAGCAGCTCCGCCCGGGACAGTTACTACAATGAGCAGTTCTTC
j_gene: TRBJ2-1; v_gene: TRBV4-3; d_gene: TRBD2; abundance: .; CDR3aa: CASSQGEAGGIYNEQFF; CDR3nt: TGCGCCAGCAGCCAAGGGGAAGCGGGAGGAATATACAATGAGCAGTTCTTC
j_gene: TRBJ2-7; v_gene: TRBV7-9; d_gene: .; abundance: .; CDR3aa: CASSLEGHVDEQYF; CDR3nt: TGTGCCAGCAGCTTAGAGGGACATGTAGACGAGCAGTACTTC
j_gene: TRBJ2-1; v_gene: TRBV5-1; d_gene: .; abundance: .; CDR3aa: CASSLDSGDNEQFF; CDR3nt: TGCGCCAGCAGCTTGGATTCGGGAGACAATGAGCAGTTCTTC
j_gene: TRBJ2-7; v_gene: TRBV6-5; d_gene: TRBD1; abundance: .; CDR3aa: CASSWGQGPLEQYF; CDR3nt: TGTGCCAGCAGTTGGGGACAGGGACCCCTGGAGCAGTACTTC
j_gene: TRBJ2-7; v_gene: TRBV27; d_gene: TRBD1; abundance: once; CDR3aa: CASSLRGQLPYEQYF; CDR3nt: TGTGCCAGCAGTTTAAGGGGGCAGCTTCCCTACGAGCAGTACTTC
j_gene: TRBJ2-2; v_gene: TRBV19; d_gene: .; abundance: once; CDR3aa: CASSIAPRSNTGELFF; CDR3nt: TGTGCCAGTAGTATAGCCCCCAGGTCGAACACCGGGGAGCTGTTTTTT
j_gene: TRBJ1-3; v_gene: TRBV2; d_gene: .; abundance: .; CDR3aa: CASEILESGNTIYF; CDR3nt: TGTGCCAGCGAAATCTTGGAGTCTGGAAACACCATATATTTT
j_gene: TRBJ2-7; v_gene: TRBV5-6; d_gene: TRBD1; abundance: once; CDR3aa: CASSSPGQAYEQYF; CDR3nt: TGTGCCAGCAGCTCACCGGGACAGGCCTACGAGCAGTACTTC
j_gene: TRBJ2-3; v_gene: TRBV10-3; d_gene: .; abundance: .; CDR3aa: CAITGSGGQPTDTQYF; CDR3nt: TGTGCCATCACCGGTTCGGGGGGACAGCCCACAGATACGCAGTATTTT
j_gene: TRBJ2-7; v_gene: TRBV6-1; d_gene: .; abundance: few; CDR3aa: CASSPRGSIYEQYF; CDR3nt: TGTGCCAGCAGTCCACGGGGATCCATCTACGAGCAGTACTTC
j_gene: TRBJ2-1; v_gene: TRBV6-1; d_gene: .; abundance: few; CDR3aa: CASSELGDTYNEQFF; CDR3nt: TGTGCCAGCAGTGAACTGGGGGACACTTACAATGAGCAGTTCTTC
j_gene: TRBJ1-1; v_gene: TRBV2; d_gene: .; abundance: .; CDR3aa: CASSDRSTEAFF; CDR3nt: TGTGCCAGCAGTGACAGGTCGACTGAAGCTTTCTTT
j_gene: TRBJ1-2; v_gene: TRBV6-6; d_gene: TRBD1; abundance: .; CDR3aa: CASSPREWTGDYGYTF; CDR3nt: TGTGCCAGCAGTCCACGAGAATGGACAGGAGACTATGGCTACACCTTC
j_gene: TRBJ2-2; v_gene: TRBV7-9; d_gene: .; abundance: .; CDR3aa: CASSEEDEELFF; CDR3nt: TGTGCCAGCAGCGAAGAGGACGAGGAGCTGTTTTTT
j_gene: TRBJ2-7; v_gene: TRBV5-6; d_gene: TRBD2; abundance: .; CDR3aa: CASSPIGLAGGAAEQYF; CDR3nt: TGTGCCAGCAGCCCCATAGGACTAGCGGGGGGAGCTGCCGAGCAGTACTTC
j_gene: TRBJ1-2; v_gene: TRBV6-5; d_gene: .; abundance: .; CDR3aa: CASSYSGTNYGYTF; CDR3nt: TGTGCCAGCAGTTACTCGGGAACTAACTATGGCTACACCTTC
j_gene: TRBJ1-3; v_gene: TRBV7-9; d_gene: .; abundance: .; CDR3aa: CASHGNTIYF; CDR3nt: TGTGCCAGCCATGGAAACACCATATATTTT